One and the same sample provided the 16 T cell receptor beta chains below, sequenced in a study of blood T cell repertoires in COVID-19. Only in-frame clones appear in the TCRdb table, and some are missing; sequencing was by immunoSEQ multiplex PCR. Among 110,000 to 150,000 clones listed, approximately 89% were seen once. The sequenced material came from peripheral blood. Receptor source: a woman aged 50 to 60 with acute or convalescent COVID-19.

This chain links TRBV20-1 with TRBJ2-1; TRBD1 aligns across 8 bases. Germline-derived CDR1 and CDR2 are DFQATT and SNEGSKA (reference sequence). The CDR3 has 15 amino acids. J lost 4 bases, V lost 3 bases, and 8 bases had no gene match. This CDR3 is CSASHNRGEYNEQFF. CDR3 sequence (DNA): TGCAGTGCTAGTCATAACAGGGGGGAGTACAATGAGCAGTTCTTC.

This rearrangement joins TRBV27 to TRBJ1-5; 10 nucleotides agree with TRBD1. The CDR3 spans 15 residues. Per the germline V gene, CDR1 is MNHEY and CDR2 is SMNVEV (reference sequence). V gave up 6 bases and J gave up 5 bases; unmatched junction bases: 7. CDR3 region: CASRAGTGVYQPQHF. CDR3 bases: TGTGCCAGCAGGGCCGGGACAGGGGTCTATCAGCCCCAGCATTTT.

The chain uses TRBV9 and TRBJ2-3; 12 positions agree with TRBD2. The CDR3 is made up of 17 amino acids. After removal of 0 bases from V and 2 bases from J, the junction contained 4 bases not matched to a gene. Germline V gives CDR1 SGDLS, CDR2 YYNGEE. CDR3 in DNA: TGTGCCAGCAGCGTAGGAAGGACTAGCGGGATCACAGATACGCAGTATTTT. The encoded protein is CASSVGRTSGITDTQYF.

The chain employs TRBV7-9 and TRBJ2-5, with D tentatively TRBD1 (6 bases). The CDR3 has 14 amino acids. Germline assignment: CDR1 SEHNR and CDR2 FQNEAQ (reference sequence). With 1 base removed from V and 5 bases from J, the gap between germline ends came to 11 bases. CDR3 DNA sequence: TGTGCCAGCAGCTTAGGTCAGGGGTTGGAGACCCAGTACTTC. This translates into CASSLGQGLETQYF.

V and J are TRBV12-3 or TRBV12-4 and TRBJ1-2; D perhaps matches TRBD1 (5 bases). The CDR3 extends over 12 amino acids. Deletions cut 6 bases from V and 9 bases from J, with 14 bases between. The DNA of the CDR3 is TGTGCCAGCAGGCAAAGCAGGGTTCGCTACACCTTC. This translates into CASRQSRVRYTF.

The V and J genes are TRBV13 and TRBJ1-2, with 7 positions matching TRBD1. J was trimmed by 2 bases and V by 0 bases; bases with no gene match: 0. The CDR3 is 14 residues long. Germline CDR1 and CDR2: PRHDT and FYEKMQ (reference sequence). CDR3 in amino acids: CASSLGTGNYGYTF. CDR3 in DNA: TGTGCCAGCAGCTTAGGGACAGGGAACTATGGCTACACCTTC. The variable domain in full, completed from reference TRBV13 and TRBJ1-2, reads AAGVIQSPRHLIKEKRETATLKCYPIPRHDTVYWYQQGPGQDPQFLISFYEKMQSDKGSIPDRFSAQQFSDYHSELNMSSLELGDSALYFCASSLGTGNYGYTFGSGTRLTVV.

This rearrangement joins TRBV3-1 (or the pseudogene TRBV3-2) to TRBJ1-5; a possible D gene is TRBD1 (6 bases). Germline-derived CDR1 and CDR2 are LGHDT and YNNKEL (reference sequence). The CDR3 has 17 residues. V lost 3 bases and J 9 bases, leaving 24 bases between the germline ends. The CDR3 loop reads CASSHGGGAGRSPPQHF. CDR3 DNA sequence: TGTGCCAGCAGCCATGGTGGGGGGGCTGGGCGCTCGCCGCCCCAGCATTTT.

This clone was seen a single time. The rearrangement links TRBV18 to TRBJ2-7; possibly TRBD1 for D (6 bases). The CDR3 consists of 16 residues. The germline gives CDR1 KGHSH, CDR2 LQKENI. The V gene lost 3 bases and the J gene lost 5 bases, with 20 bases spanning the gap. In nucleotides, the CDR3 is TGTGCCAGCTCACCTCCCGGACAGACCGTATCGCACGAGCAGTACTTC. Translated, it gives CASSPPGQTVSHEQYF.

The J gene is TRBJ2-7, the V gene TRBV7-6; TRBD1 is a possible D gene (5 bases). From germline, CDR1 is SGHVS and CDR2 FNYEAQ. V lost 1 base and J 0 bases, leaving 10 bases between the germline ends. There are 15 residues in the CDR3. The CDR3 region has the DNA TGTGCCAGCAGCTTAGGGGGCACCAGCTCCTACGAGCAGTACTTC. It translates to CASSLGGTSSYEQYF.

This clone was detected once. The genes are TRBV19 and TRBJ2-5, with 12 bases matching TRBD2. This CDR3 comprises 15 residues. Losses at the gene ends were 3 bases for V and 7 bases for J; bases not matched to a gene: 6. Per the germline V gene, CDR1 is LNHDA and CDR2 is SQIVND (reference sequence). The CDR3 loop reads CASSMELAGGGTQYF. The CDR3 coding sequence is TGTGCCAGTAGTATGGAACTAGCGGGAGGTGGGACCCAGTACTTC.

The rearrangement uses TRBV10-3 and TRBJ2-7; 9 bases align to TRBD1. Unmatched junction bases numbered 10, after V lost 0 bases and J lost 7 bases. Per germline, CDR1 ENHRY and CDR2 SYGVKD. There are 16 residues in the CDR3. The CDR3 sequence: CAISESNRTGVWEQYF. CDR3 sequence (DNA): TGTGCCATCAGTGAGTCGAATCGGACAGGGGTTTGGGAGCAGTACTTC.

The chain employs TRBV5-3 and TRBJ2-3; maybe TRBD1 (6 bases). Being an ORF, TRBV5-3 has a function that is uncertain. The V and J ends lost 4 bases and 2 bases respectively, with 29 bases between them. The CDR3 spans 20 residues. The CDR3 DNA reads as TGTGCCAGAAGCATGATGGGGGTCAGGGGCGATTCCGACCTCACAGATACGCAGTATTTT. The encoded protein is CARSMMGVRGDSDLTDTQYF.

This clone was picked up one time. The chain employs TRBV5-1 and TRBJ1-2; TRBD1 matches 9 bases. V shed 5 bases and J 3 bases; nucleotides not matched to a gene: 2. The CDR3 runs to 13 residues. CDR1 and CDR2 from the germline V gene are SGHRS and YFSETQ. CDR3 amino acids: CASRQGADYGYTF. CDR3 DNA sequence: TGCGCCAGCAGACAGGGGGCGGACTATGGCTACACCTTC. Complete variable domain (other parts from reference TRBV5-1 and TRBJ1-2): KAGVTQTPRYLIKTRGQQVTLSCSPISGHRSVSWYQQTPGQGLQFLFEYFSETQRNKGNFPGRFSGRQFSNSRSEMNVSTLELGDSALYLCASRQGADYGYTFGSGTRLTVV.

This chain links TRBV4-1 with TRBJ1-1, with 7 bases identical to TRBD1. V lost 1 base, J lost 7 bases, and 9 bases stayed unmatched. CDR1 is MGHRA and CDR2 is YSYEKL in the germline V gene. This CDR3 is 15 amino acids long. CDR3 bases: TGCGCCAGCAGCCAAGGACAGGGTGGATCCTTTGAAGCTTTCTTT. The encoded protein is CASSQGQGGSFEAFF.

Turning to this clone: Other DNA sequences from this sample encode an identical CDR3 as well. This sequence joins TRBV9 and TRBJ1-5, with D hard to call. Trimming removed 3 bases at V and 1 base at J, with 5 bases between. The CDR3 loop spans 13 amino acids. Germline V gene sequence: CDR1 SGDLS, CDR2 YYNGEE. The DNA for the CDR3 is TGTGCCAGCAGCGACAACAGCAATCAGCCCCAGCATTTT. It specifies CASSDNSNQPQHF.

This sequence joins TRBV7-8 and TRBJ1-1; a possible D gene is TRBD1 (5 bases). The ends were cut back, 5 bases at V and 2 bases at J, with 15 bases in the middle. The CDR3 has 15 residues. Germline CDR1 is SGHVS and CDR2 is FQNEAQ. CDR3 in amino acids: CASSDWWGANTEAFF. The CDR3 coding sequence is TGTGCCAGCAGCGATTGGTGGGGCGCAAACACTGAAGCTTTCTTT.